This record concerns one T cell receptor (beta chain) sequence. The antigen is not known. The data stem from a study of cytomegalovirus exposure and HLA in healthy donors. Whole-study findings and limits: In a later analysis, HLA-C alleles had the fewest associated TCRs, DRB1 alleles the most. According to a later analysis, most TCR beta chains associated with CMV appeared HLA-restricted.

This PCR relied on a set of 60 Vbeta primers and 13 Jbeta primers. TCRdb's table, derived via immunoSEQ multiplex PCR, lists solely in-frame clones and lacks some. The data contain about 150,000 clones, roughly 87% of them singletons. With 7 bases removed from V and 0 bases from J, the gap between germline ends came to 4 bases. Germline V CDR1 and CDR2: SNHLY, FYNNEI. CDR3 size: 13 residues. Healthy bone marrow donors made up the cohort. Despite likely unrecorded immune exposures, the donors were nominally healthy at the time of sampling. This sequence originates from a man aged 25 to 40 in good health and CMV-seropositive. V is TRBV2 and J is TRBJ1-6, with D unclear. Sequences were obtained from PBMCs. The CDR3 here is CASTSSYNSPLHF. Written as DNA, the CDR3 is TGTGCCAGCACGAGCTCCTATAATTCACCCCTCCACTTT.